This TCR beta chain was sequenced during a study of lymphopenia after photon versus proton radiotherapy. Overall study results and limits: Oligoclonal CD8+ Temra expansion after nadir drove photon patients' diversity drop.

This clone was found once. Its specificity is unknown. The germline gives CDR1 MNHNY, CDR2 SVGAGI (reference sequence). V lost 11 bases to trimming and J lost 1 base, with 20 bases between them. There are 15 residues in the CDR3. Profiling relied on immunoSEQ multiplex PCR, and the TCRdb table lists in-frame clones only, not all of them. This table holds roughly 67,000 clones, approximately 91% found once. This receptor was obtained from a woman in her sixties or seventies with pancreatic cancer. The chain combines TRBV6-6 with TRBJ2-5, with D tentatively TRBD1 (6 bases). Sequences were derived from peripheral blood, sampled from a patient treated with photon-based radiotherapy. Here the CDR3 reads CAGTPSGTSQETQYF. In DNA form, the CDR3 reads TGTGCCGGCACCCCTTCCGGGACAAGCCAAGAGACCCAGTACTTC.